Below, one TCR beta chain is given with its context. Produced via immunoSEQ multiplex PCR; TCRdb's table is partial and in-frame only. The data hold 60,000 to 85,000 clones, with 90% to 95% observed a single time. The sample is drawn from a study of T cell changes during pregnancy in multiple sclerosis. The CDR3 is made up of 15 amino acids. This sequence joins TRBV21-1 and TRBJ1-1; the D call in the table, TRBD1, was not verified against the DNA. TRBV21-1 is given as a pseudogene. Here the sequenced sample was peripheral blood, taken in the third trimester of pregnancy. This receptor was taken from a female donor with multiple sclerosis, enrolled in a pregnancy study. DNA of the CDR3: TGTGCCAGCAGCGCGACAGGGGGAAAGGCCACTGAAGCTTTCTTT. Amino acids: CASSATGGKATEAFF.